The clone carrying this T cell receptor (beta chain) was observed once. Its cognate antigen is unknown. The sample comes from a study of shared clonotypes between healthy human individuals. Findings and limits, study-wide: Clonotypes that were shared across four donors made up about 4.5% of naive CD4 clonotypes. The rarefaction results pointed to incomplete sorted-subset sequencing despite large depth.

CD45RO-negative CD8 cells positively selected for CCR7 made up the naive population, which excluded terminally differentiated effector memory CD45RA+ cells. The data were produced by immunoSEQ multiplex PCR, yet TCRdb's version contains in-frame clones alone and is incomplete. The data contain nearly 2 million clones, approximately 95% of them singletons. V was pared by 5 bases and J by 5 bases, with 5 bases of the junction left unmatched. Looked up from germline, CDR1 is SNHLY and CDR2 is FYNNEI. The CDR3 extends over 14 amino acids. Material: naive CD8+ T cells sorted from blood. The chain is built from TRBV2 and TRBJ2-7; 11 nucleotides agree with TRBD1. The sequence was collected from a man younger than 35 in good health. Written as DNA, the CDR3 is TGTGCCAGCAGTCCTGGACAGGGGGCGGACGAGCAGTACTTC. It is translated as CASSPGQGADEQYF.